This T cell receptor beta chain was obtained from a study of shared clonotypes between healthy human individuals. Looking at the study overall: The cohort had a couple of women and a few men, ages 18 to 49. The plates for each donor numbered three CD4 naive, three CD4 memory, two CD8 naive and one CD8 memory. Study-level findings and limits: Approximately 4.9% of naive CD4 clonotypes were shared across a few donors. Enrolling few donors narrowed the genetic and exposure-history diversity that was represented.

Comment on this clone: Its antigen is currently unknown.

Germline CDR1 reads SGHTA; CDR2 reads FQGNSA. This CDR3 is built from 13 residues. V was trimmed by 7 bases and J by 0 bases, leaving 4 bases between them. Using immunoSEQ multiplex PCR, the repertoire was profiled, and TCRdb retains in-frame clones only, with some absent. The table shows about 2.4 million clones, with over 85% occurring only once. Material: naive CD4+ T cells from PBMCs. Specified subset: CD45RA+ positively selected. The chain has TRBV7-2 and TRBJ2-6; D ambiguous. The TCR comes from a man between 18 and 29 years old in good health. Some clones in this sample may be carry-over from other donors' samples. The CDR3 DNA reads TGTGCCAGCAAACTCTCTGGGGCCAACGTCCTGACTTTC. This encodes CASKLSGANVLTF.